This record covers a single TCR beta chain. As yet, its antigen is unknown. The assay was immunoSEQ multiplex PCR, and TCRdb's table has in-frame clones only and misses some. Altogether about 54,000 clones are present, 75% to 90% being singletons, with the ten largest covering around 2.4%. This sample is drawn from a study of vaccination effects on CD4 cells after COVID-19. The CDR3 contains 16 residues. Germline values: CDR1 MDHEN, CDR2 SYDVKM. Germline trimming cut 5 bases from V and 3 bases from J; bases unmatched to any gene: 8. Before sequencing, viral peptide pools were used by the ViraFEST assay to expand antigen-specific CD4+ T cells. Researchers isolated CD4+ T cells once about 11 days of culture had elapsed. Cultures received IL-2 medium that replaced half the medium on days 3 and 7. Findings and limits, study-wide: Only 1 of 255 vaccine-induced clones from healthy vaccinees cross-reacted with common cold coronaviruses.

This sample comprised CD4+ T cells from PBMCs cultured with HCoV-229E spike peptides, obtained before COVID-19 vaccination. This receptor was taken from a human donor who received a COVID-19 vaccine. V usage is TRBV28 and J usage is TRBJ1-5, with TRBD1 matching 9 bases. CDR3 sequence: CASSPRTGVINQPQHF. CDR3 DNA: TGTGCCAGCAGTCCCAGGACAGGGGTTATCAATCAGCCCCAGCATTTT.